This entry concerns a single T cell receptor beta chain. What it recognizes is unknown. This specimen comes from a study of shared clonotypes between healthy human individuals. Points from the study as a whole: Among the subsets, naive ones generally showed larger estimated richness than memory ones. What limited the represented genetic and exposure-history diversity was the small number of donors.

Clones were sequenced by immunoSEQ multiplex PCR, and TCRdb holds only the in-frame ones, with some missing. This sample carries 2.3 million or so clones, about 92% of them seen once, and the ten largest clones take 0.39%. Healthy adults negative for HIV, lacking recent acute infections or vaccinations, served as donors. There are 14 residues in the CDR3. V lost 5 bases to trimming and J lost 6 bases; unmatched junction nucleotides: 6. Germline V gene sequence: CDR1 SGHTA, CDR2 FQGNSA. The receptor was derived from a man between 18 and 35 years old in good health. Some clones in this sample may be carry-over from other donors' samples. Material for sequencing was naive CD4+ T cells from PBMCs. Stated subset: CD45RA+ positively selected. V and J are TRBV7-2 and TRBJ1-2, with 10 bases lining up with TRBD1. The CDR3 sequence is CASSPTTGGNGYTF. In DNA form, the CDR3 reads TGTGCCAGCAGCCCAACGACAGGGGGCAATGGCTACACCTTC.